These 27 T cell receptor beta chains came from one sample sequenced in a study of T-cell reconstitution after alpha-beta-depleted transplantation in children. Unique molecular identifiers were incorporated when the TCRbeta library was constructed. MiXCR, run by TCRdb on the PCR reads, gives a single entry per CDR3 protein. The table has about 980,000 distinct CDR3 sequences, roughly 31% seen once. The sample here was PBMCs, mostly from graft donor cells, taken 360 days after TCRalphabeta/CD19-depleted stem cell transplant. These receptors were collected from a boy less than two years old who had a stem cell transplant for SCID, so the T cells may come from the graft donor.

This clonotype has more than one count but fewer than ten. The CDR3 sequence: CASRRQGVQETQYF. CDR3 coding DNA: TGTGCCAGCAGACGACAGGGTGTCCAAGAGACCCAGTACTTC. This chain joins TRBV12-3 or TRBV12-4 and TRBJ2-5; 7 bases align to TRBD1. This CDR3 has 14 amino acids. V shed 6 bases and J 1 base; nucleotides not matched to a gene: 5.

The V call is TRBV20-1, the J call TRBJ2-7, with 8 bases matching TRBD1. J lost 5 bases, V lost 0 bases, and 9 bases had no gene match. Germline V gene lookup returns CDR1 DFQATT and CDR2 SNEGSKA (reference sequence). This CDR3 has 15 amino acids. CDR3 loop: CSARDQGTGTHEQYF. As DNA, the CDR3 is TGCAGTGCTAGAGATCAAGGGACAGGTACCCACGAGCAGTACTTC.

This clonotype was observed at least ten times. The chain uses TRBV20-1 and TRBJ2-4; possible D gene TRBD1, 5 bases. Looked up from germline, CDR1 is DFQATT and CDR2 is SNEGSKA (reference sequence). V lost 6 bases and J 1 base, leaving 10 bases between the germline ends. The CDR3 is made up of 13 amino acids. The CDR3 nucleotides are TGCAGTGCCGAGAGACAGGCCAAAAACATTCAGTACTTC. This translates into CSAERQAKNIQYF.

The chain employs TRBV12-3 or TRBV12-4 and TRBJ1-1, with a weak D call TRBD1 (5 bases). CDR3 length equals 15 residues. The ends were cut back, 1 base at V and 1 base at J, with 10 bases in the middle. CDR3 nucleotides: TGTGCCAGCAGTTTAGTTTCGGGACGGAACACTGAAGCTTTCTTT. Translation gives CASSLVSGRNTEAFF.

V and J are TRBV15 and TRBJ2-5; D not resolved. The V and J ends lost 1 base and 4 bases respectively, with 7 bases between them. CDR1 is LNHNV, CDR2 YYDKDF, per germline (reference sequence). This CDR3 is 13 amino acids long. The CDR3 region is CATSRGQPETQYF. CDR3 sequence (DNA): TGTGCCACCAGCAGAGGGCAACCAGAGACCCAGTACTTC.

The chain combines TRBV20-1 with TRBJ2-7; D is uncertain. The CDR3 totals 13 residues. V shed 2 bases and J shed 5 bases, with 13 bases lying between them. CDR1 and CDR2 from the germline V gene are DFQATT and SNEGSKA (reference sequence). CDR3 amino acids: CSARNWRVHEQYF. As DNA, the CDR3 is TGCAGTGCTAGAAACTGGCGCGTACACGAGCAGTACTTC.

This clonotype was detected a few times. This rearrangement joins TRBV29-1 to TRBJ2-3; 10 nucleotides match TRBD2. The CDR3 runs to 12 residues. Germline V gene sequence: CDR1 SQVTM, CDR2 ANQGSEA. CDR3 in amino acids: CSAGGVPDTQYF. The CDR3 nucleotides read TGCTCAGCGGGGGGGGTCCCAGATACGCAGTATTTT.

At least ten counts were recorded for this clonotype. V usage is TRBV12-3 or TRBV12-4 and J usage is TRBJ2-6, with D perhaps TRBD1 (5 bases). The CDR3 spans 16 residues. V lost 4 bases, J lost 0 bases, and 10 bases lay in between. The CDR3 is CASSSDSYSGANVLTF. For the CDR3, the DNA is TGTGCCAGCAGTTCCGACAGTTACTCTGGGGCCAACGTCCTGACTTTC.

The DNA for the CDR3 is TGCAGTGCCCGGGACAGGGAAGCTGGGGCCAACGTCCTGACTTTC. It encodes CSARDREAGANVLTF. J is TRBJ2-6 and V is TRBV20-1; 9 nucleotides align to TRBD1. The trim removed 6 bases at V and 2 bases at J, leaving 5 bases unmatched. The germline V gene has CDR1 DFQATT and CDR2 SNEGSKA (reference sequence). CDR3 length equals 15 residues.

This clonotype was counted a few times. The chain has TRBV5-1 and TRBJ2-5; D could derive from TRBD1 or TRBD2 (6 bases each). The CDR3 consists of 15 residues. Trimming stripped 1 base from V and 1 base from J, with 11 bases between. The germline gives CDR1 SGHRS, CDR2 YFSETQ. CDR3 in DNA: TGCGCCAGCAGCTTGACTGAGGGGGGCCAAGAGACCCAGTACTTC. It is translated as CASSLTEGGQETQYF.

The V and J genes are TRBV21-1 and TRBJ2-7. TRBV21-1 is classified as a pseudogene. The CDR3 is 13 residues long. The CDR3 sequence is CASSKYSKDEQYF. The DNA of the CDR3 is TGTGCCAGCAGCAAATATAGTAAGGACGAGCAGTACTTC.

The rearrangement joins TRBV20-1 to TRBJ2-2; a possible D gene is TRBD1 (7 bases). CDR1 is DFQATT and CDR2 is SNEGSKA in the germline V gene (reference sequence). The V gene lost 0 bases and the J gene lost 4 bases, with 15 bases spanning the gap. CDR3 size: 16 residues. The chain's CDR3 is CSARDGGTASTGELFF. The CDR3 region has the DNA TGCAGTGCTAGAGATGGGGGGACAGCTAGCACCGGGGAGCTGTTTTTT.

The chain recombines TRBV7-6 with TRBJ2-6, with D tentatively TRBD2 (6 bases). Germline loops: CDR1 SGHVS, CDR2 FNYEAQ. The CDR3 spans 16 residues. The V gene lost 4 bases and the J gene lost 0 bases, with 10 bases spanning the gap. In DNA, the CDR3 is TGTGCCAGCAGCTCCATGGGGGGCTCTGGGGCCAACGTCCTGACTTTC. This gives the protein CASSSMGGSGANVLTF.

This clonotype showed up just a few times. This chain joins TRBV20-1 and TRBJ2-6; perhaps TRBD2 as D (5 bases). Trimming removed 1 base at V and 1 base at J, with 8 bases between. Germline loops: CDR1 DFQATT, CDR2 SNEGSKA (reference sequence). The CDR3 extends over 15 amino acids. CDR3 sequence (DNA): TGCAGTGCTAGAGTTCGGGGATCTGGGGCCAACGTCCTGACTTTC. Protein sequence: CSARVRGSGANVLTF.

The V call is TRBV2, the J call TRBJ2-6; D might be TRBD1 or TRBD2, each matching 5 bases. The CDR3 has 14 amino acids. Trimming removed 6 bases at V and 2 bases at J, with 8 bases between. Germline CDR1 is SNHLY and CDR2 is FYNNEI. DNA for the CDR3: TGTGCCAGCAGGGGGACCACTGGGGCCAACGTCCTGACTTTC. Translating gives CASRGTTGANVLTF.

This clonotype was counted only a few times. CDR3 sequence: CASSSVLPDTDTQYF. The CDR3 DNA is TGCGCCAGCAGCTCGGTTCTTCCGGACACAGATACGCAGTATTTT. The rearrangement uses TRBV5-1 and TRBJ2-3; D uncertain. The CDR3 covers 15 residues. V gave up 3 bases and J gave up 2 bases, with 13 bases separating them. Germline CDR1 reads SGHRS; CDR2 reads YFSETQ.

This clonotype has only a few counts. This chain connects TRBV7-7 to TRBJ2-2; 10 bases agree with TRBD1. From germline, CDR1 is SSHAT and CDR2 FNYEAQ (reference sequence). This CDR3 has 17 residues. The trim removed 1 base at V and 5 bases at J, leaving 7 bases unmatched. The CDR3 region is CASSLGIDRGRTGELFF. For the CDR3, the DNA is TGTGCCAGCAGCTTAGGCATCGACAGGGGGCGAACCGGGGAGCTGTTTTTT.

V is TRBV28 and J is TRBJ2-1, with D perhaps being TRBD1 or TRBD2 (5 bases each). CDR1 is MDHEN and CDR2 is SYDVKM in the germline V gene. This CDR3 is 15 amino acids long. With 3 bases removed from V and 1 base from J, the gap between germline ends came to 10 bases. The CDR3 protein is CASSFSGRSYNEQFF. In nucleotides, the CDR3 is TGTGCCAGCAGTTTTTCGGGGCGGTCCTACAATGAGCAGTTCTTC.

The V and J genes are TRBV3-1 and TRBJ2-7; possibly TRBD1 for D (5 bases). The CDR3 is made up of 16 amino acids. Germline CDR1 is LGHDT and CDR2 is YNNKEL (reference sequence). V lost 1 base, J lost 6 bases, and 19 bases lay in between. The chain's CDR3 is CASSQGSSGAGFEQYF. DNA of the CDR3: TGTGCCAGCAGCCAAGGGAGCTCTGGGGCAGGGTTCGAGCAGTACTTC.

This chain joins TRBV4-3 and TRBJ2-7; D tentatively fits TRBD1 or TRBD2 (5 bases each). The germline CDR1 and CDR2 sequences are LGHNA and YSLEER. The CDR3 totals 15 residues. The germline V and J ends were trimmed by 0 bases and 2 bases, with 11 bases remaining between them. The CDR3 DNA follows: TGCGCCAGCAGCCAAGATCCCAGGGACCCCTACGAGCAGTACTTC. Its translation is CASSQDPRDPYEQYF.

This clonotype has only a few counts. The rearrangement uses TRBV21-1 and TRBJ1-2; the table's TRBD1 call for D was not verified on the DNA. TRBV21-1 is a pseudogene. This CDR3 is 19 amino acids long. The DNA of the CDR3 is TGTGCCAGCAGCAAAGCGGCCGACCCGGACAGCAACGTAAACTATGGCTACACCTTC. It yields the protein CASSKAADPDSNVNYGYTF.

In its sample, this clonotype was seen a few times. This chain connects TRBV12-3 or TRBV12-4 to TRBJ2-5; 13 bases line up with TRBD2. V lost 5 bases, J lost 4 bases, and 7 bases stayed unmatched. The CDR3 extends over 16 amino acids. The CDR3 reads CASSRTSGGRGETQYF. The CDR3 DNA follows: TGTGCCAGCAGTAGGACTAGCGGGGGCCGGGGAGAGACCCAGTACTTC.

This clonotype was detected only a few times. The chain carries TRBV28 and TRBJ2-5; 12 bases match TRBD2. The CDR3 spans 15 residues. V gave up 5 bases and J gave up 10 bases; unmatched junction bases: 11. Germline CDR1 is MDHEN and CDR2 is SYDVKM. CDR3 loop: CASSPSSGGVGDQYF. The CDR3 DNA is TGTGCCAGCAGTCCTTCTAGCGGGGGGGTAGGGGACCAGTACTTC.

Here the CDR3 DNA reads TGCAGTGCAGAAGGGGCCGGGGACACTGAAGCTTTCTTT. Translation: CSAEGAGDTEAFF. V usage is TRBV20-1 and J usage is TRBJ1-1; D is possibly TRBD1 (5 bases). This CDR3 comprises 13 residues. The germline V and J ends were trimmed by 6 bases and 3 bases, with 14 bases remaining between them. CDR1 DFQATT and CDR2 SNEGSKA come from the germline V gene (reference sequence).

This clonotype has just a few counts. J is TRBJ2-1 and V is TRBV5-1, with 9 bases aligning to TRBD2. V lost 1 base, J lost 5 bases, and 10 bases stayed unmatched. Per germline, CDR1 SGHRS and CDR2 YFSETQ. The CDR3 is 17 residues long. This CDR3 is CASSLLSGGATNNEQFF. The CDR3 DNA reads TGCGCCAGCAGCTTGCTTAGCGGGGGAGCGACGAACAATGAGCAGTTCTTC.

This clonotype was detected many times. J is TRBJ2-1 and V is TRBV27, with TRBD2 as a possible D gene (5 bases). Germline loops: CDR1 MNHEY, CDR2 SMNVEV (reference sequence). This CDR3 region has 14 residues. V was trimmed by 4 bases and J by 4 bases, leaving 11 bases between them. The CDR3: CASSSGREYNEQFF. For the CDR3, the DNA is TGTGCCAGCAGTTCCGGCCGGGAATACAATGAGCAGTTCTTC.

The J gene is TRBJ1-5, the V gene TRBV4-1; D is ambiguous. Germline V CDR1 and CDR2: MGHRA, YSYEKL. CDR3 length: 17 amino acids. Between the trimmed V and J ends, which lost 2 bases and 4 bases, there was a span of 18 bases. The CDR3 sequence is CASSQQEWDDINQPQHF. The CDR3 bases are TGCGCCAGCAGCCAACAAGAGTGGGATGACATTAATCAGCCCCAGCATTTT.